In this sample, the clone carrying this T cell receptor beta chain turned up many times. Its antigen is undetermined. This CDR3 is 16 amino acids long. CDR1 LNHDA and CDR2 SQIVND come from the germline V gene (reference sequence). After removal of 6 bases from V and 0 bases from J, the junction contained 4 bases not matched to a gene. This specimen belongs to a study of metastatic and nonmetastatic thyroid tumors. On the study more broadly: Samples came from malignant and benign thyroid patients, and repertoires were compared across blood and tumor or nodule tissue.

General study results and limits: In blood and tumor, TCR beta diversity was reportedly significantly higher in malignant thyroid tumors than in benign nodules.

No patient had received any treatment before thyroid surgery. Source study methods: In papillary thyroid cancer, a distant-metastasis classifier was built using CDR3 differences across clinicopathological groups. TCRdb recomputed clones from the PCR reads via MiXCR. TCRdb assigned the V and J calls; the authors' analysis was not used. This table has some 28,000 clones, around 20% appearing once. The rearrangement joins TRBV19 to TRBJ2-6; 8 positions agree with TRBD1. Sequencing was performed on blood. The TCR sequence derives from a female donor with papillary thyroid cancer or a benign thyroid nodule (not recorded which). Some clones in this sample may be carry-over from other donors' samples. The CDR3 protein is CASSGTGASGANVLTF. The CDR3 DNA follows: TGTGCCAGTAGCGGGACAGGAGCCTCTGGGGCCAACGTCCTGACTTTC.